These 30 T cell receptor beta chains came from one sample sequenced in a study of T cells in Graves' hyperthyroidism and ophthalmopathy (dated by TCRdb to the late 2010s). Libraries were prepared through multiplex PCR. The listed sequencing device is Illumina HiSeq 2000. TCR beta CDR3 regions were amplified from RNA transcripts. The first round of RT-PCR for the TCR CDR3 was performed with the HTBI primer set and the Qiagen OneStep RT-PCR kit. TCRdb reprocessed the public reads (quality trimming at Q25 with fastp, clone calling with MiXCR) and kept in-frame beta chains. Duplicate CDR3 protein sequences are folded into a single record with the most common DNA and genes. In all, the sample holds fewer than 700,000 distinct CDR3 sequences, and more than 15% of those were seen once. The ten largest account for 17% of the sample. The material sequenced was blood. The receptor source for this set is a woman between 18 and 29 years old with Graves' ophthalmopathy.

This clonotype was seen many times. CDR3 sequence: CASSSFLEDEQFF. The CDR3 coding sequence is TGTGCCAGCAGCTCTTTCCTAGAGGATGAGCAGTTCTTC. This sequence joins TRBV7-3 and TRBJ2-1; the D is unclear. The V end was cut by 4 bases, the J end by 8 bases, with 12 bases between. The germline gives CDR1 SGHTA, CDR2 FQGTGA. This CDR3 comprises 13 residues.

This chain connects TRBV6-6 to TRBJ2-3; 11 bases line up with TRBD2. This CDR3 has 16 residues. The trim removed 2 bases at V and 6 bases at J, leaving 7 bases unmatched. Germline V gene lookup returns CDR1 MNHNY and CDR2 SVGAGI (reference sequence). CDR3 loop: CASSYPLLAGDDTQYF. The CDR3, as DNA: TGTGCCAGCAGTTACCCCTTACTAGCGGGAGACGATACGCAGTATTTT.

This clonotype was seen ten or more times. This chain joins TRBV10-1 and TRBJ2-3; 11 nucleotides align to TRBD2. The J segment lost 0 bases and the V segment lost 2 bases, leaving 4 bases of the junction unmatched. Germline loops: CDR1 WNHNN, CDR2 SYGVQD (reference sequence). This CDR3 has 17 amino acids. The CDR3 coding sequence is TGCGCCAGCAGTGAGCCCTGGACTAGCGGGAGCACAGATACGCAGTATTTT. Amino acids: CASSEPWTSGSTDTQYF.

This clonotype has ten or more counts. This chain connects TRBV7-3 to TRBJ2-3; the D is unclear. The CDR3 has 13 amino acids. Per germline, CDR1 SGHTA and CDR2 FQGTGA. Trimming cost V 3 bases and J 2 bases, with 6 bases left between them. CDR3 DNA: TGTGCCAGCAGCTTGGACCTCACAGATACGCAGTATTTT. It encodes CASSLDLTDTQYF.

The rearrangement links TRBV6-1 to TRBJ1-5; tentative D call: TRBD1 (6 bases). Per germline, CDR1 MNHNS and CDR2 SASEGT. The CDR3 spans 15 residues. CDR3: CAVESGTSSNQPQHF. Written as DNA, the CDR3 is TGTGCAGTCGAATCCGGGACATCAAGCAATCAGCCCCAGCATTTT.

This rearrangement joins TRBV28 to TRBJ1-3, with D possibly TRBD1 on 6 matching bases. Germline V gene sequence: CDR1 MDHEN, CDR2 SYDVKM. V lost 2 bases, J lost 0 bases, and 14 bases lay in between. The CDR3 extends over 17 amino acids. Here the CDR3 reads CASSLIFRGHSGNTIYF. The CDR3 DNA reads TGTGCCAGCAGTTTAATCTTCCGGGGGCACTCTGGAAACACCATATATTTT.

V and J are TRBV6-2 or TRBV6-3 and TRBJ2-3, with TRBD2 matching over 9 bases. Germline lookup yields CDR1 MNHEY and CDR2 SVGEGT. Trimming took 5 bases from V and 10 from J; bases not matched to a gene: 4. The CDR3 is made up of 12 amino acids. CDR3 in amino acids: CASSIPSGAQYF. The DNA of the CDR3 is TGTGCCAGCAGTATACCTAGCGGGGCGCAGTATTTT.

This clonotype was recorded many times. The genes are TRBV30 and TRBJ2-7; TRBD2 is a possible D gene (6 bases). The CDR3 is made up of 14 amino acids. V dropped 3 bases and J dropped 0 bases, with 12 bases sitting between them. Per germline, CDR1 GTSNPN and CDR2 SVGIG (reference sequence). CDR3: CAWSTGGSSYEQYF. The CDR3 region has the DNA TGTGCCTGGAGCACCGGGGGAAGCTCCTACGAGCAGTACTTC.

This clonotype has ten or more counts. The chain is built from TRBV30 and TRBJ1-5; 8 nucleotides match TRBD1. Germline V gene data show CDR1 as GTSNPN and CDR2 as SVGIG (reference sequence). Trimming at V came to 3 bases and at J to 7 bases, leaving 8 bases not matched to a gene. The length of the CDR3 is 14 residues. The CDR3 sequence is CAWRGSGGSQPQHF. CDR3 DNA sequence: TGTGCCTGGAGGGGATCAGGGGGCAGCCAGCCCCAGCATTTT.

V is TRBV29-1 and J is TRBJ2-5, with TRBD2 matching 10 bases. The CDR3 runs 16 residues. The germline CDR1 and CDR2 sequences are SQVTM and ANQGSEA. With V trimmed by 0 bases and J by 5 bases, 9 bases remained unmatched. The CDR3 reads CSVEDLAGALGETQYF. DNA for the CDR3: TGCAGCGTTGAAGACCTAGCGGGAGCCCTCGGGGAGACCCAGTACTTC.

This clonotype has at least ten counts. This chain uses TRBV7-2 with TRBJ2-5, with TRBD2 identical over 13 bases. V lost 5 bases, J lost 6 bases, and 12 bases stayed unmatched. Germline loops: CDR1 SGHTA, CDR2 FQGNSA. This CDR3 region has 17 residues. The DNA of the CDR3 is TGTGCCAGCAGCCTAGGAACTAGCGGGAGGGCAGGAAAGACCCAGTACTTC. Amino acids: CASSLGTSGRAGKTQYF.

V gene TRBV10-1 combines with J gene TRBJ2-1; D gene uncertain. CDR3 length: 15 amino acids. Germline V gene sequence: CDR1 WNHNN, CDR2 SYGVQD (reference sequence). Trimming removed 3 bases from V and 8 bases from J, with 17 bases in between. In nucleotides, the CDR3 is TGCGCCAGCAGTGATGGAGCGCGAGAATGGGATGAGCAGTTCTTC. Residues: CASSDGAREWDEQFF.

The chain carries TRBV27 and TRBJ1-2; no clear D gene. V lost 2 bases and J lost 5, with 18 bases in between. Germline CDR1 MNHEY, CDR2 SMNVEV (reference sequence). This CDR3 spans 16 amino acids. The CDR3 nucleotides read TGTGCCAGCAGTTTAATGCCTCGGGCCACACCGTATGGCTACACCTTC. Translation: CASSLMPRATPYGYTF.

In its sample, this clonotype was seen many times. The chain joins TRBV20-1 to TRBJ2-1; TRBD2 agrees at 12 bases. CDR1 and CDR2 (germline): DFQATT, SNEGSKA (reference sequence). There are 15 residues in the CDR3. Trimming cost V 5 bases and J 4 bases; bases outside gene matches: 6. Here the CDR3 reads CSAWGGTSGYNEQFF. The CDR3 region has the DNA TGCAGTGCTTGGGGAGGGACTAGCGGGTACAATGAGCAGTTCTTC.

The chain joins TRBV5-1 to TRBJ2-1, with a possible D match to TRBD2 (7 bases). This CDR3 spans 17 amino acids. Trimming removed 0 bases from V and 6 bases from J, with 19 bases in between. Germline assignment: CDR1 SGHRS and CDR2 YFSETQ. Here the CDR3 reads CASSLVRTAGFANEQFF. As DNA, the CDR3 is TGCGCCAGCAGCTTGGTCCGGACAGCGGGATTTGCCAATGAGCAGTTCTTC.

The rearrangement joins TRBV7-2 to TRBJ2-1; the D is unclear. V shed 2 bases and J shed 4 bases, with 6 bases lying between them. Germline loops: CDR1 SGHTA, CDR2 FQGNSA. There are 13 residues in the CDR3. CDR3 DNA: TGTGCCAGCAGCTTAATCCGGTACAATGAGCAGTTCTTC. This sequence encodes CASSLIRYNEQFF.

CDR3 loop: CASSVASGGDEQYF. The CDR3 coding sequence is TGTGCCAGCAGCGTAGCAAGCGGGGGCGACGAGCAGTACTTC. The V gene is TRBV13, the J gene TRBJ2-7; 8 bases are shared with TRBD2. V lost 5 bases and J lost 5; bases outside the gene matches: 8. The CDR3 is 14 amino acids. Germline V CDR1 and CDR2: PRHDT, FYEKMQ (reference sequence).

This clonotype turned up a few times. The gene calls are TRBV5-5 and TRBJ2-7; 9 positions match TRBD2. CDR1 is SGHKS and CDR2 is YYEKEE in the germline V gene (reference sequence). The CDR3 is 14 residues long. The junction had 3 bases not matched to a gene; V was cut back by 0 bases and J by 5 bases. The CDR3 protein is CASSLVAGVHEQYF. The CDR3 DNA sequence: TGTGCCAGCAGCTTGGTAGCGGGGGTCCACGAGCAGTACTTC.

This clonotype has a handful of counts. The chain combines TRBV2 with TRBJ2-7; the D is unclear. CDR3 length equals 13 residues. The germline V gene encodes CDR1 SNHLY and CDR2 FYNNEI. V lost 5 bases, J lost 2 bases, and 10 bases lay in between. For the CDR3, the DNA is TGTGCCAGCAGTCCCTTAGGGACCTACGAGCAGTACTTC. This encodes CASSPLGTYEQYF.

In its sample, this clonotype was seen many times. This chain connects TRBV7-2 to TRBJ2-3, with no clear D. Germline loops: CDR1 SGHTA, CDR2 FQGNSA. The CDR3 spans 13 residues. With 5 bases removed from V and 5 bases from J, the gap between germline ends came to 11 bases. The CDR3 here is CASSNGGLDTQYF. CDR3 DNA: TGTGCCAGCAGCAATGGTGGGTTAGATACGCAGTATTTT.

This clonotype was detected only a few times. This rearrangement joins TRBV28 to TRBJ2-1, with TRBD1 matching over 8 bases. The germline CDR1 and CDR2 sequences are MDHEN and SYDVKM. The CDR3 loop spans 13 amino acids. The trim removed 7 bases at V and 5 bases at J, leaving 4 bases unmatched. CDR3 sequence (DNA): TGTGCCAGCACCCAGGACAGGGACAATGAGCAGTTCTTC. Its translation is CASTQDRDNEQFF.

The rearrangement uses TRBV18 and TRBJ1-1; TRBD1 matches at 7 bases. The CDR3 has 15 amino acids. CDR1 and CDR2 (germline): KGHSH, LQKENI. With V trimmed by 2 bases and J by 0 bases, 3 bases remained unmatched. The DNA of the CDR3 is TGTGCCAGCTCACCAAGGGGACAGCTGAACACTGAAGCTTTCTTT. Translated, it gives CASSPRGQLNTEAFF.

This clonotype was seen at least ten times. V usage is TRBV28 and J usage is TRBJ2-7; 11 bases align to TRBD1. CDR1 and CDR2 from the germline V gene are MDHEN and SYDVKM. Trimming cost V 6 bases and J 7 bases; bases outside gene matches: 8. This CDR3 is built from 14 residues. The CDR3 loop reads CASRTGQGAREQYF. CDR3 bases: TGTGCCAGCAGAACCGGACAGGGGGCGAGGGAGCAGTACTTC.

The V and J genes are TRBV4-1 and TRBJ2-1, with 9 bases lining up with TRBD1. This CDR3 spans 15 amino acids. Germline loops: CDR1 MGHRA, CDR2 YSYEKL. The V segment lost 1 base and the J segment 5 bases; nucleotides outside the gene matches: 3. The CDR3 nucleotides are TGCGCCAGCAGCCAAGGACAGGGGGGAGACAATGAGCAGTTCTTC. Translating gives CASSQGQGGDNEQFF.

The V and J genes are TRBV6-1 and TRBJ1-4; tentatively, D is TRBD1 (6 bases). The V gene lost 8 bases and the J gene lost 7 bases, with 23 bases spanning the gap. The germline V gene encodes CDR1 MNHNS and CDR2 SASEGT. The CDR3 spans 16 residues. DNA for the CDR3: TGTGCCAGCCAGGGGCTTGGACTTCCTGGGACTGAAAAACTGTTTTTT. Residues: CASQGLGLPGTEKLFF.

This clonotype was detected ten times or more. The CDR3, as DNA: TGCAGTGCCAACGGGCCAGGATTCCAAATCAATGAGCAGTTCTTC. Amino acids: CSANGPGFQINEQFF. The genes are TRBV29-1 and TRBJ2-1; D remains ambiguous. Germline V lookup: CDR1 SQVTM, CDR2 ANQGSEA. The CDR3 is 15 amino acids.

Only a few counts were recorded for this clonotype. The J gene is TRBJ2-3, the V gene TRBV20-1; TRBD2 agrees at 7 bases. The length of the CDR3 is 14 residues. Looked up from germline, CDR1 is DFQATT and CDR2 is SNEGSKA (reference sequence). J was trimmed by 2 bases and V by 2 bases; bases with no gene match: 4. CDR3: CSARPSGVTDTQYF. The CDR3 bases are TGCAGTGCTAGACCGAGCGGGGTCACAGATACGCAGTATTTT.

The sample holds a few counts of this clonotype. The rearrangement joins TRBV6-5 to TRBJ1-5; D gene ambiguous. V lost 6 bases, J lost 0 bases, and 12 bases lay in between. This CDR3 is 15 amino acids long. Per germline, CDR1 MNHEY and CDR2 SVGAGI. In DNA form, the CDR3 reads TGTGCCAGCAGGTATAGTTTTAGTAGCAATCAGCCCCAGCATTTT. It yields the protein CASRYSFSSNQPQHF.

In its sample, this clonotype was seen a few times. The chain employs TRBV19 and TRBJ2-5; no firm D call. The CDR3 loop spans 15 amino acids. Germline lookup yields CDR1 LNHDA and CDR2 SQIVND (reference sequence). Trimming removed 3 bases at V and 2 bases at J, with 13 bases between. CDR3 nucleotide sequence: TGTGCCAGTAGTATGTCAACGTTACAGCAAGAGACCCAGTACTTC. Its translation is CASSMSTLQQETQYF.

The J gene is TRBJ1-5, the V gene TRBV4-1; perhaps TRBD1 as D (5 bases). This CDR3 is 19 amino acids long. CDR1 and CDR2 (germline): MGHRA, YSYEKL. Trimming stripped 5 bases from V and 0 bases from J, with 23 bases between. The CDR3, as DNA: TGCGCCAGCAGCGACAATCTAGGGGTCCTCCTCTATAGCAATCAGCCCCAGCATTTT. Amino acids: CASSDNLGVLLYSNQPQHF.